This TCR beta chain was sequenced during a study of cytomegalovirus exposure and HLA in healthy donors. As regards this clone: Its antigen is not identified.

Germline CDR1 WNHNN, CDR2 SYGVQD (reference sequence). The junction had 8 bases not matched to a gene; V was cut back by 4 bases and J by 4 bases. This CDR3 has 15 residues. Some clones are missing from TCRdb's copy, which holds only in-frame ones; the method was immunoSEQ multiplex PCR. The table lists over 250,000 clones, approximately 86% of them singletons. Study conclusions and caveats: In vitro testing confirmed a few CMV-associated chains as specific for CMV antigens. Whilst most TCR sequences proved rare, a subset of public TCRs occurred across many donors.

The chain joins TRBV10-1 to TRBJ2-7; 9 bases line up with TRBD1. What was sequenced was PBMCs. This receptor was identified in a woman younger than 35 in good health and CMV-seronegative. CDR3 sequence (DNA): TGCGCCAGCAGTGGATATACCGGGACAGGGTACGAGCAGTACTTC. Its translation is CASSGYTGTGYEQYF.